The 5 T cell receptor beta chains given below trace back to one sample, sequenced in a study of blood T cell repertoires in COVID-19. The data were produced by immunoSEQ multiplex PCR, yet TCRdb's version contains in-frame clones alone and is incomplete. The table lists roughly 230,000 clones, 75% to 90% of them singletons. Sequences were obtained from peripheral blood. The receptor source for this set is a woman between 35 and 50 years old who had recovered from COVID-19.

This chain links TRBV10-3 with TRBJ2-7; possibly TRBD1 for D (5 bases). Germline CDR1 and CDR2: ENHRY and SYGVKD. The length of the CDR3 is 14 residues. The V end lost 2 bases, the J end lost 6 bases, and 14 bases lay between the germline ends. The chain's CDR3 is CAISEGAGMGEQYV. DNA for the CDR3: TGTGCCATCAGTGAGGGGGCAGGGATGGGCGAGCAGTACGTC.

This clone was recorded a few times. The V call is TRBV2, the J call TRBJ2-2; 9 bases match TRBD2. Trimming removed 6 bases from V and 5 bases from J; junction bases left unmatched: 7. The CDR3 consists of 15 residues. Per germline, CDR1 SNHLY and CDR2 FYNNEI. The CDR3: CASRGSGSGTGELFF. DNA for the CDR3: TGTGCCAGCAGGGGTAGCGGGAGTGGAACCGGGGAGCTGTTTTTT.

This CDR3 reads CASSLVVANTIYF. CDR3 nucleotide sequence: TGTGCCAGCAGCTTAGTGGTGGCAAACACCATATATTTT. This sequence joins TRBV11-2 and TRBJ1-3; D remains ambiguous. Germline V gene sequence: CDR1 SGHAT, CDR2 FQNNGV. Trimming pared 1 base from V and 6 bases from J, leaving 7 bases between. This CDR3 has 13 residues.

This clone appeared a single time. The rearrangement joins TRBV6-2 or TRBV6-3 to TRBJ2-3; 8 bases agree with TRBD2. With 6 bases clipped from V and 2 bases from J, the junction kept 13 bases outside the gene matches. Germline assignment: CDR1 MNHEY and CDR2 SVGEGT. The CDR3 totals 17 residues. The CDR3 coding sequence is TGTGCCAGCAGCTGGGACGAAGTAGCGGGGACCACAGATACGCAGTATTTT. This sequence encodes CASSWDEVAGTTDTQYF.

The chain couples TRBV7-9 to TRBJ2-7, with D perhaps TRBD1 (6 bases). The ends were cut back, 8 bases at V and 3 bases at J, with 11 bases in the middle. CDR1 SEHNR and CDR2 FQNEAQ come from the germline V gene (reference sequence). This CDR3 contains 12 residues. CDR3 sequence reads: CASGGRGYEQYF. CDR3 nucleotide sequence: TGTGCCAGCGGAGGCAGGGGCTACGAGCAGTACTTC.